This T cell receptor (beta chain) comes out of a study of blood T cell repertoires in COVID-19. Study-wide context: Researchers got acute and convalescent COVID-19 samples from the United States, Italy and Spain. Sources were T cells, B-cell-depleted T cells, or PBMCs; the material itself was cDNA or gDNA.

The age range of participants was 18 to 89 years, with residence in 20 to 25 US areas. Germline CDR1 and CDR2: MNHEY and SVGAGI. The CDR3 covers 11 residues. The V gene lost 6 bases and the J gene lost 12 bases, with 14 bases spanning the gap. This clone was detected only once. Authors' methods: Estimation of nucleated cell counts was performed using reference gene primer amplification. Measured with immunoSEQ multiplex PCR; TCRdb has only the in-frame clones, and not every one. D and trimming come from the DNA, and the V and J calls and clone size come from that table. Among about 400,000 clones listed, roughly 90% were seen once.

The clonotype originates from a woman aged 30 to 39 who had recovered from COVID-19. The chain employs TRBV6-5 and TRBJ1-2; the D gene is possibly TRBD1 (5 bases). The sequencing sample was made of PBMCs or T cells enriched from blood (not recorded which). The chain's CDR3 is CASRSQGSNTF. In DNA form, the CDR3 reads TGTGCCAGCAGGTCCCAGGGAAGTAACACCTTC.